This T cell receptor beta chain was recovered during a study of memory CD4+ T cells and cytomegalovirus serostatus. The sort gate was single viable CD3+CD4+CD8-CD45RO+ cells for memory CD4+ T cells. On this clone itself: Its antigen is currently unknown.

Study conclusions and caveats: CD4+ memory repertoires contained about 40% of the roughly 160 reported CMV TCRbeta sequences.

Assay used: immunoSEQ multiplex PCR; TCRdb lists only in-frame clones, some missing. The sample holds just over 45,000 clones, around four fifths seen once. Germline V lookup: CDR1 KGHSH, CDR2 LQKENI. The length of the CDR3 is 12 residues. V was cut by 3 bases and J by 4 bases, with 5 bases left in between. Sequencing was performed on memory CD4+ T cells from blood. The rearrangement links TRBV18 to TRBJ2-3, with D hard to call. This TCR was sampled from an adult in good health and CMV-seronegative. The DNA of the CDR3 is TGTGCCAGCTCACCTCTTGCAGATACGCAGTATTTT. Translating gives CASSPLADTQYF. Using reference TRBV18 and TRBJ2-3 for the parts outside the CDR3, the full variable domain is NAGVMQNPRHLVRRRGQEARLRCSPMKGHSHVYWYRQLPEEGLKFMVYLQKENIIDESGMPKERFSAEFPKEGPSILRIQQVVRGDSAAYFCASSPLADTQYFGPGTRLTVL.